This entry describes one T cell receptor (beta chain). This entry comes from a study of blood T cells in healthy people across ages. A J-beta primer mix and a sample-barcoded 5' primer were used in a second PCR of about 7 to 12 cycles. TCRdb fed the 5' RACE reads into MiXCR, producing one record per CDR3 protein. In the table there are around 2 million distinct CDR3 sequences, approximately 40% of which are singletons. J gave up 0 bases and V 5 bases, and 10 bases lay outside the gene matches. The CDR3 has 17 residues. Germline V gene sequence: CDR1 MNHEY, CDR2 SVGEGT. The chain couples TRBV6-2 or TRBV6-3 to TRBJ2-3; TRBD2 agrees at 8 bases. This sequence originates from a human donor in good health. What was sequenced was blood. The CDR3, as DNA: TGTGCCAGCAGTCCCTTAGGGGAGCGGGGGAGCACAGATACGCAGTATTTT. Translated, it gives CASSPLGERGSTDTQYF.